The following is a T cell receptor (beta chain) sequence with its context. The V and J ends lost 9 bases and 4 bases, in that order; junction bases with no gene match: 7. CDR1 is SNHLY and CDR2 is FYNNEI in the germline V gene. The length of the CDR3 is 14 residues. These data are taken from a study of shared clonotypes between healthy human individuals. Method: immunoSEQ multiplex PCR; TCRdb's copy keeps in-frame clones and lacks some. The data show 2 million to 2.5 million clones, with 85% to 95% seen just once and more than 0.35% held by the top ten. This TCR came from a man younger than 35 in good health. Some clones in this sample may be carry-over from other donors' samples. The chain uses TRBV2 and TRBJ2-2, with 8 bases matching TRBD1. The source material was naive CD4+ T cells from PBMCs. The subset was: CD45RA+ positively selected. The CDR3 bases are TGTGCCAGGACAAACGACAGGGGCACCGGGGAGCTGTTTTTT. As protein: CARTNDRGTGELFF.